This T cell receptor (beta chain) was captured in a study of early T cells in non-severe SARS-CoV-2 infection. The table lists this clonotype with many counts. Individual cDNA molecules received unique molecular identifiers. Each CDR3 protein gets one entry after TCRdb re-called the 5' RACE reads with MiXCR. The table has 30,000 to 40,000 distinct CDR3 sequences, 5.5% to 8% seen once; the top ten hold around a quarter. Germline CDR1 and CDR2: LNHDA and SQIVND (reference sequence). This CDR3 is built from 13 residues. With 4 bases removed from V and 5 bases from J, the gap between germline ends came to 12 bases.

The TCR sequence derives from an adult who was a healthcare worker with PCR-confirmed SARS-CoV-2 infection or an uninfected control (not recorded which). The chain carries TRBV19 and TRBJ2-7, with D unresolved. This sample comprised whole blood, obtained at baseline. CDR3 in amino acids: CASSTQHSNEQYF. CDR3 bases: TGTGCCAGTAGTACACAGCATAGCAACGAGCAGTACTTC.